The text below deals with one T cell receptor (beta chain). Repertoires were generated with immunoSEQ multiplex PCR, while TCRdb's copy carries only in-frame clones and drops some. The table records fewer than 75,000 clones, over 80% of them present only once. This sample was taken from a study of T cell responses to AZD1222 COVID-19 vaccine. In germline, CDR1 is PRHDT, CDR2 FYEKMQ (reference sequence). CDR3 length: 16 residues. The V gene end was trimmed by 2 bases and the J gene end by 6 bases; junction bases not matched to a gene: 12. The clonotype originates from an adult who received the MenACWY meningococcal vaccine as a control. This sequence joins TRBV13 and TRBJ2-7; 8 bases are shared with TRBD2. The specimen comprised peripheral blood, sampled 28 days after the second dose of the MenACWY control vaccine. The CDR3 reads CASSLTPGGGYSEQYF. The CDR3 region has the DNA TGTGCCAGCAGCTTAACGCCGGGAGGGGGGTATTCCGAGCAGTACTTC.